Listed here are 4 T cell receptor beta chains from one sample, sequenced in a study of blood T cell repertoires in COVID-19. Libraries were prepared by immunoSEQ multiplex PCR; TCRdb keeps only in-frame clonotypes and omits some of them. The repertoire includes 130,000 or so clones, 75% to 85% of them detected once, and just under 5% sits in the top ten. Source material: peripheral blood. Receptors were obtained from a woman aged 70-85 years with COVID-19, enrolled during active disease.

This clone was seen once. This chain links TRBV5-4 with TRBJ1-6; possibly TRBD1 for D (5 bases). This CDR3 region has 12 residues. Per the germline V gene, CDR1 is SGHNT and CDR2 is YYREEE (reference sequence). V was shortened by 2 bases and J by 9 bases, with 6 bases between the two germline ends. The CDR3 region is CASSFRGSPLHF. The CDR3 nucleotides are TGTGCCAGCAGCTTTAGGGGTTCACCCCTCCACTTT.

This clone was seen only a few times. J is TRBJ1-4 and V is TRBV10-1; D not certain. Germline loops: CDR1 WNHNN, CDR2 SYGVQD (reference sequence). CDR3 length: 15 residues. Trimming took 10 bases from V and 0 from J, leaving 15 bases between them. The CDR3 region is CATLLRAPTNEKLFF. The CDR3 coding sequence is TGCGCCACCCTCTTGCGTGCCCCAACTAATGAAAAACTGTTTTTT.

The genes are TRBV6-2 or TRBV6-3 and TRBJ1-1, with 8 positions matching TRBD1. J was trimmed by 7 bases and V by 5 bases; bases with no gene match: 12. CDR1 and CDR2 (germline): MNHEY, SVGEGT. This CDR3 region has 15 residues. Here the CDR3 reads CASSPPDRGIGEAFF. Here the CDR3 DNA reads TGTGCCAGCAGTCCCCCAGACAGGGGAATAGGTGAAGCTTTCTTT.

V and J are TRBV24-1 and TRBJ2-7; 7 nucleotides match TRBD2. Germline V CDR1 and CDR2: KGHDR, SFDVKD. The CDR3 extends over 16 amino acids. V gave up 2 bases and J gave up 1 base; unmatched junction bases: 7. The CDR3 reads CATSDSRRGGSYEQYF. In DNA form, the CDR3 reads TGTGCCACCAGTGATTCCCGTCGCGGGGGTTCCTACGAGCAGTACTTC.